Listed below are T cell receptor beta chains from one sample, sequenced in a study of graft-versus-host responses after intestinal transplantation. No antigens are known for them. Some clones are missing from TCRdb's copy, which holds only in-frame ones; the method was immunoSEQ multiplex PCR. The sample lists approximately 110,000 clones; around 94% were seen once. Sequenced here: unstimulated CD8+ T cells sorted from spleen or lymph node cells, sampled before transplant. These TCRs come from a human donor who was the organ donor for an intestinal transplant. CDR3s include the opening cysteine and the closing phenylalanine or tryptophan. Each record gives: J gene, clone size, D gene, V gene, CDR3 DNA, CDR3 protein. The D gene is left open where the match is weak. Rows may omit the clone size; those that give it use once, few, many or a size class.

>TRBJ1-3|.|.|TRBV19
TGTGCCAGTAGCGACCCAATCTATAGCTCTGGAAACACCATATATTTT
CASSDPIYSSGNTIYF
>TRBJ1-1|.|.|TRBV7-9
TGTGCCAGCAGCTTAGGAGTCAGGGAAGCTTTCTTT
CASSLGVREAFF
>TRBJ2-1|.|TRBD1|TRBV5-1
TGCGCCAGCAGCTGGGGACAGGAGCAGTTCTTC
CASSWGQEQFF
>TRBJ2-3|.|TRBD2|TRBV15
TGTGCCACCAGCAGAGGAGGGGTTATCCTAGCGGGAAAGACAGATACGCAGTATTTT
CATSRGGVILAGKTDTQYF
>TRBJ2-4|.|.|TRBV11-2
TGTGCCAGCAGCTTAGATGCGTGGGGGGACGACATTCAGTACTTC
CASSLDAWGDDIQYF
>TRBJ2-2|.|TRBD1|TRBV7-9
TGTGCCAGCAGCCCCCAGGACAGGGCGGTTATTGGGGAGCTGTTTTTT
CASSPQDRAVIGELFF
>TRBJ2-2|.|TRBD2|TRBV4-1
TGCGCCAGCAGCCATCGACCTCATAGCGGGAGGGCCCACACCGGGGAGCTGTTTTTT
CASSHRPHSGRAHTGELFF
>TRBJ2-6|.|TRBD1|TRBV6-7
TGTGCCAGCAGTCCCCGGACAGGGATAGACCCAATTTCTGGGGCCAACGTCCTGACTTTC
CASSPRTGIDPISGANVLTF
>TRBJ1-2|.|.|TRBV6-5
TGTGCCAGCGCACAGGAGCCAAACTATGGCTACACCTTC
CASAQEPNYGYTF
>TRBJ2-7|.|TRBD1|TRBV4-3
TGCGCCAGCAGCCAAGGGATCGGACAGGGATCGTACGAGCAGTACTTC
CASSQGIGQGSYEQYF
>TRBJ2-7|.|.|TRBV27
TGTGCCAGCAGTCCCCAGGGGCGGCTCGAGCAGTACTTC
CASSPQGRLEQYF
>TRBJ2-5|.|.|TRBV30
TGTGCCTGGAGTGTAGCGGCCTACCAAGAGACCCAGTACTTC
CAWSVAAYQETQYF
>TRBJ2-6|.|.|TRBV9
TGTGCCAGCAGCGTATACGTTTCGGGCTCTGGGGCCAACGTCCTGACTTTC
CASSVYVSGSGANVLTF
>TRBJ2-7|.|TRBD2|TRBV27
TGTGCCAGCAGAACTAGCGGGAGGCCGAACTACGAGCAGTACTTC
CASRTSGRPNYEQYF
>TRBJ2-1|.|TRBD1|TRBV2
TGTGCCAGCAGGGAGACAGGGGGCGCCTACAATGAGCAGTTCTTC
CASRETGGAYNEQFF
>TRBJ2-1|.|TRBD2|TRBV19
TGTGCCAGTAGTATACTGGTCCGGCGGGAGGTAAGAAGGCGGCTGTTCTTC
CASSILVRREVRRRLFF
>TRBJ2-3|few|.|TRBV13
TGTGCCAGCAGCTTCCCCACAGATACGCAGTATTTT
CASSFPTDTQYF
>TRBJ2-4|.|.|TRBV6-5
TGTGCCAGCAGTTTGCGGCGTTATGACTATCAGTACTTC
CASSLRRYDYQYF
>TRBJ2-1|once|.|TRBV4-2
TGTGCCAGCAGCCAAGATAACTACAATGAGCAGTTCTTC
CASSQDNYNEQFF
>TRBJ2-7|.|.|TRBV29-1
TGCAGCGTTGTTCCGGTTTCCTCCTACGAGCAGTACTTC
CSVVPVSSYEQYF
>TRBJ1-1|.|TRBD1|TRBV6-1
TGTGCCAGCAGTTCCCAGGCAGGGGGTATACTCGCTTTCTTT
CASSSQAGGILAFF
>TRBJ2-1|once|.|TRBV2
TGTGCCAGCAGTGATAGACTACCTAATGAGCAGTTCTTC
CASSDRLPNEQFF
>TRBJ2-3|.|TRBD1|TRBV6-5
TGTGCCACCTGTCGAACCGGGACAGGGAGGGATACGCAGTATTTT
CATCRTGTGRDTQYF
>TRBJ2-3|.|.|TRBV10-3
TGTGCCATCAGTGAGTTCAGGGATTCAGATACGCAGTATTTT
CAISEFRDSDTQYF
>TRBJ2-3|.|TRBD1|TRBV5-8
TGTGCCAGCAGCTTGGGACAGGGGCCAGATACGCAGTATTTT
CASSLGQGPDTQYF
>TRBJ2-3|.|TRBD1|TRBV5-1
TGCGCCAGCAGCCTGGGCAGGGGGCATAACACAGATACGCAGTATTTT
CASSLGRGHNTDTQYF
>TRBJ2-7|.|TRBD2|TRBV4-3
TGCGCCAGCAGCCAAGGGCTAGCGGGCTCCTACGAGCAGTACTTC
CASSQGLAGSYEQYF
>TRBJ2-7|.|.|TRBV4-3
TGCGCCAGCAGCCAAAAAGTCGGCTACGAGCAGTACTTC
CASSQKVGYEQYF
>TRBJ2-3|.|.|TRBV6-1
TGTGCCAGCAGTTCTATCGATACGCAGTATTTT
CASSSIDTQYF
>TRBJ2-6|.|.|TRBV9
TGTGCCAGCAGCGCCGACTCTGGGGCCAACGTCCTGACTTTC
CASSADSGANVLTF
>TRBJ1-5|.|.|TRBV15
TGTGCCACCAGCAGAGATGGGCACTACAATCAGCCCCAGCATTTT
CATSRDGHYNQPQHF
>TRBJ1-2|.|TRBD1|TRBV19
TGTGCCAGTAGTATAACGGCCCGGGACAGCAACTACACCTTC
CASSITARDSNYTF
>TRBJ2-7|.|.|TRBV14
TGTGCCAGCAGCCAAGTCGGGACTTCTACCTACGAGCAGTACTTC
CASSQVGTSTYEQYF
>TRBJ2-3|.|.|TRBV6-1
TGTGCCAGCAGTGAAGCGCCCGCGGGCCCCACAGATACGCAGTATTTT
CASSEAPAGPTDTQYF
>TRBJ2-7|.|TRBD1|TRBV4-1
TGCGCCAGCAGCCAAGGACAGGGCAGAGACGAGCAGTACTTC
CASSQGQGRDEQYF
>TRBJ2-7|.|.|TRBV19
TGTGCCAGTAGTATAGGTGGGGAGCAGTACTTC
CASSIGGEQYF
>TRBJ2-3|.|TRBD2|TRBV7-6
TGTGCCAGCAGCCCTGGCCTAGCGGGAGGTACGCAGTATTTT
CASSPGLAGGTQYF
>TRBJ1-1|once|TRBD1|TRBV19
TGTGCCAGTAGTTCCCGGGACAGGGGATTAGACACTGAAGCTTTCTTT
CASSSRDRGLDTEAFF
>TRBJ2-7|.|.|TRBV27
TGTGCCAGCAGTTTTGTACAGGGCGTTGCGGTAAAGCAGTACTTC
CASSFVQGVAVKQYF
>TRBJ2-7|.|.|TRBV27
TGTGCCAGCAGTTTATGTACCCTCTGCGAGCAGTACTTC
CASSLCTLCEQYF
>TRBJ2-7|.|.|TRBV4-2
TGTGCCAGCAGCCAACACACCTCCTACGAGCAGTACTTC
CASSQHTSYEQYF
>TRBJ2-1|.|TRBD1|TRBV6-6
TGTGCCAGCAGCCGCCAGGGGGAGAATTACAATGAGCAGTTCTTC
CASSRQGENYNEQFF
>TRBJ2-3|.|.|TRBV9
TGTGCCAGCAGCGAGAGGGGACATAGCACAGATACGCAGTATTTT
CASSERGHSTDTQYF
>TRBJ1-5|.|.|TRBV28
TGTGCCAGCAGCCTTAGGGACAGCAATCAGCCCCAGCATTTT
CASSLRDSNQPQHF
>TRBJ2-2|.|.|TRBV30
TGTGCCTGGAGTGGCGGGGGGGAGCTGTTTTTT
CAWSGGGELFF
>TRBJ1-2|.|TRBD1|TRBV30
TGTGCCTGGAGTGCCCTCGGGACAGATGGCTACACCTTC
CAWSALGTDGYTF
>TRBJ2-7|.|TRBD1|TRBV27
TGTGCCAGCAGTTTAGTGGGACAGGGATCCTACGAGCAGTACTTC
CASSLVGQGSYEQYF